Below, one T cell receptor (beta chain) is given with its context. Its antigen has not been determined. Base quality data are lacking; no much larger clone is found one base away. The data derive from a study of PD-1 blockade in classical Hodgkin lymphoma (dated by TCRdb to between 2020 and 2021). About the full investigation: Nivolumab dosing was 3 mg/kg intravenously every 2 weeks, continuing until either disease progression or unacceptable toxicity. The study used TCR beta sequencing and CyTOF to define a peripheral blood immune signature of response to PD-1 blockade in classical Hodgkin lymphoma. What the research found in general, with its limitations: Baseline TCR diversity was reported as lower in newly diagnosed patients than in healthy donors, and lower still in relapsed/refractory patients. A significant rise by C4D1 was seen in CD4+ but not CD8+ TCR diversity (p=0.0027 vs p=0.16), with the rise being most apparent in complete responders (p=0.02). The study was restricted to a single clinical trial cohort, and the causes of repertoire differences, possibly disease activity or prior therapy, were left undefined. Lower diversity was seen in patients whose nivolumab began less than 1 year after ASCT, and these patients were left out of later analyses so that immune reconstitution would not confound the results. Baseline diversity similar to that of newly diagnosed patients was observed in trial patients achieving complete response, whereas significantly lower diversity was observed in partial responders and progressors.

The CDR3 runs 16 amino acids, cysteine and phenylalanine included. The DNA shown is the 48-base CDR3, in frame from base 1. The germline V gene supplies CDR1 MNHEY and CDR2 SVGAGI. Germline trimming amounts to 2 bases on V and 2 bases on J, with 9 as the count of junction bases outside the gene matches. The sample's time point label is to be understood as: cycle 2 day 1 (C2D1) of nivolumab. All trial patients had relapsed after autologous stem cell transplantation, with cohorts A, B and C differing in prior brentuximab vedotin exposure. A total of approximately 51 patients with relapsed/refractory classical Hodgkin lymphoma made up the trial cohort, and each patient's best overall response was complete response, partial response or progressive disease. Single-agent nivolumab was administered to trial patients in the multi-cohort phase II CheckMate 205 trial. An independent review committee assessed best overall response by applying the 2007 International Working Group response criteria. Trial PBMCs were collected immediately before nivolumab initiation (C1D1) and during therapy at cycle 2 day 1 and cycle 4 day 1. Peripheral blood was collected in 8 mL Vacutainer Cell Preparation Tubes, from which PBMCs were isolated by centrifugation and then cryopreserved.

Genomic DNA was extracted with the Qiagen DNeasy kit from unsorted PBMCs and from negatively selected CD4+ and CD8+ fractions. TCR beta CDR3 regions were subjected to amplification by immunoSEQ multiplex PCR with primers that anneal to V and J segments. Amplification bias was minimized using a synthetic immune receptor repertoire, and residual bias was removed computationally after sequencing. On the authors' methods: Repertoire diversity was quantified as the Shannon entropy index using custom Python scripts. Unsorted, CD4+ and CD8+ repertoires were analyzed separately, except for combined analyses in which CD4+ and CD8+ sequences were merged in silico. A clone was considered expanded if an increase in frequency of at least 2-fold after treatment relative to C1D1 was found, and a pseudocount of 0.5 was applied to clones undetected at baseline. Clones with 0 or 1 copy at C1D1 were defined as singleton clones, while clones with 2 or more copies were defined as non-singleton clones. Clones expanded in unsorted samples were annotated as CD4+, CD8+ or unknown by matching protein sequences in sorted samples from the same patient. Wilcoxon tests were applied to paired samples to test diversity changes from C1D1 to C4D1. TCRdb's version of the immuneACCESS table is confined to in-frame rearrangements and falls short of the full clone set. An unresolved V gene accounts for under half of the shortfall where checked; the remainder is of unknown origin. Clone size and V and J calls were adopted from that table, with D and trimming inferred from the DNA. The sample contains some 16,000 clones, approximately 69% of them found a single time. In total, the top ten clones hold 8.3% of the sample.

This receptor was taken from a human donor with classical Hodgkin lymphoma. This material consisted of peripheral blood mononuclear cells (PBMCs), taken before the second cycle of nivolumab. The rearrangement joined TRBV6-5 to TRBJ2-7; 7 bases in the middle match TRBD2. The CDR3 protein sequence reads: CASSYLPGLGTYEQYF. The bases are TGTGCCAGCAGTTACCTACCTGGACTAGGAACCTACGAGCAGTACTTC.